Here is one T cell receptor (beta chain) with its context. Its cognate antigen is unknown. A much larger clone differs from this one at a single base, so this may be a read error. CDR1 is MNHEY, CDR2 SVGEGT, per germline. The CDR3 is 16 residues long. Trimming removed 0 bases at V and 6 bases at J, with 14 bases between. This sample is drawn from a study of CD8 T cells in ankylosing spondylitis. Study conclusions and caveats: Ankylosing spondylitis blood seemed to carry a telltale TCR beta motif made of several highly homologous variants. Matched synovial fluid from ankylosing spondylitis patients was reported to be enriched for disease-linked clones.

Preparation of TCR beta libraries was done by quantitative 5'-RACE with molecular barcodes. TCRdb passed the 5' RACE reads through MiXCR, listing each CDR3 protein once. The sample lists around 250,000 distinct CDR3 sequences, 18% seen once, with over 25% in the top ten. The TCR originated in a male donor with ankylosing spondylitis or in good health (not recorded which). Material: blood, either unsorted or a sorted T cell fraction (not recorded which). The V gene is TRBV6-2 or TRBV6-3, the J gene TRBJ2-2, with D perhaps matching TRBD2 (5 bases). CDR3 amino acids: CASSYSREDPAGELFF. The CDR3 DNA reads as TGTGCCAGCAGTTACTCCCGGGAAGACCCGGCCGGGGAGCTGTTTTTT.